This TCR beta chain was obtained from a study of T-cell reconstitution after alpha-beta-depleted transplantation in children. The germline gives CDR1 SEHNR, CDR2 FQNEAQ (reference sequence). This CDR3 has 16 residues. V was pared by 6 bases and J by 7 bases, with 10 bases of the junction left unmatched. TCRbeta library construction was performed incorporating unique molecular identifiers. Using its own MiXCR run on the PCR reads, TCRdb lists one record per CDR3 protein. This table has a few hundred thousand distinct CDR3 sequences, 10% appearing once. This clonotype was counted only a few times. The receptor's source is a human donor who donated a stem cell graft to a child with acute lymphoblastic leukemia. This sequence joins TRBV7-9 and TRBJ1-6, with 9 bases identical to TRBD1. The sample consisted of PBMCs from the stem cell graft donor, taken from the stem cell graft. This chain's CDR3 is CASSAGTGIKNSPLHF. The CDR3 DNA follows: TGTGCCAGCAGTGCCGGGACAGGGATTAAGAATTCACCCCTCCACTTT. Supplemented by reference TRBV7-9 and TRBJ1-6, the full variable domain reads DTGVSQNPRHKITKRGQNVTFRCDPISEHNRLYWYRQTLGQGPEFLTYFQNEAQLEKSRLLSDRFSAERPKGSFSTLEIQRTEQGDSAMYLCASSAGTGIKNSPLHFGNGTRLTVT.